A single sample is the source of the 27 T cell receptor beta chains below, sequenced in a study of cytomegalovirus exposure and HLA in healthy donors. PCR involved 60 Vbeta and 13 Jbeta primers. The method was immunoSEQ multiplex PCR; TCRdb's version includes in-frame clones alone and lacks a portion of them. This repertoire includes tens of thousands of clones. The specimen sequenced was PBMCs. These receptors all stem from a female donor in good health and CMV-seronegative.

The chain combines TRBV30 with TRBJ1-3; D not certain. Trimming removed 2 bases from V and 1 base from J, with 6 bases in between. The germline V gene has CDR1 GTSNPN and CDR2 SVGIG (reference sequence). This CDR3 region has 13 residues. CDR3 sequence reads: CAWSPLSGNTIYF. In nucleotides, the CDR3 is TGTGCCTGGAGTCCTCTATCTGGAAACACCATATATTTT.

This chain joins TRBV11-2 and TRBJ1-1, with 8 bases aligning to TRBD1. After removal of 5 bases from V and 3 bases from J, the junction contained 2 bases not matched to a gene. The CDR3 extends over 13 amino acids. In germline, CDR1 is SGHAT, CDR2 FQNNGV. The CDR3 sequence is CASSLQGDTEAFF. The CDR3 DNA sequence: TGTGCCAGCAGCCTACAGGGGGACACTGAAGCTTTCTTT. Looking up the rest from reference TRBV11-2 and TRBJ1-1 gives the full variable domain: EAGVAQSPRYKIIEKRQSVAFWCNPISGHATLYWYQQILGQGPKLLIQFQNNGVVDDSQLPKDRFSAERLKGVDSTLKIQPAKLEDSAVYLCASSLQGDTEAFFGQGTRLTVV.

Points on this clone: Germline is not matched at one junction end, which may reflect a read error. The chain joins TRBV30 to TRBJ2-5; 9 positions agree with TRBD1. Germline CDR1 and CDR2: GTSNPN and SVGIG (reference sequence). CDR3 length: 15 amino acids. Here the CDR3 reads CAGSVEGQGRETQYF. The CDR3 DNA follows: TGTGCCGGGAGTGTAGAGGGACAGGGTAGGGAGACCCAGTACTTC.

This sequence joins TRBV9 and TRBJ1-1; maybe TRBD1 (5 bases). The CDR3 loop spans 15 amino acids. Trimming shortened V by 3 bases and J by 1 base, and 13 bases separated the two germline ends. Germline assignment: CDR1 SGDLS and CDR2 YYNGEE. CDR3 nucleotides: TGTGCCAGCAGCGGTCGGGGGAGGGAGAACACTGAAGCTTTCTTT. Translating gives CASSGRGRENTEAFF.

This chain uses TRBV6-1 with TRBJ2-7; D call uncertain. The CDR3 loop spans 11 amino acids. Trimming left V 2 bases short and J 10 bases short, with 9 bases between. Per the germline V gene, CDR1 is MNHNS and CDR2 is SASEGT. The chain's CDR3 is CASSEFGLQYF. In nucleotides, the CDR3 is TGTGCCAGCAGTGAATTTGGCCTCCAGTACTTC.

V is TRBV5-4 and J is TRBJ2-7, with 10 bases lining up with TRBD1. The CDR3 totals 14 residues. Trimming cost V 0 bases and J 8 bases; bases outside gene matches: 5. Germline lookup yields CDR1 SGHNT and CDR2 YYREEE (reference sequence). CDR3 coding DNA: TGTGCCAGCAGCTTGGCGACAGGGGGCGCCCAGCAGTACTTC. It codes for CASSLATGGAQQYF. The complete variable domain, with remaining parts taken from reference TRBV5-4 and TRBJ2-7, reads ETGVTQSPTHLIKTRGQQVTLRCSSQSGHNTVSWYQQALGQGPQFIFQYYREEENGRGNFPPRFSGLQFPNYSSELNVNALELDDSALYLCASSLATGGAQQYFGPGTRLTVT.

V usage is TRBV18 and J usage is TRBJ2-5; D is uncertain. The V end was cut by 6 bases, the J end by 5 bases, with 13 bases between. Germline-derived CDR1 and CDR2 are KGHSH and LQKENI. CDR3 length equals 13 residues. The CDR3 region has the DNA TGTGCCAGCTCCCCGGGTGTGGCTGAGACCCAGTACTTC. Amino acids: CASSPGVAETQYF.

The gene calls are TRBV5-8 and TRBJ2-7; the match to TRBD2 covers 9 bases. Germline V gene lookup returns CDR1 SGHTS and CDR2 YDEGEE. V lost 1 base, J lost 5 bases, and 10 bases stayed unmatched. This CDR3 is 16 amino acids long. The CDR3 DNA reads TGTGCCAGCAGCTTGAGGATCGGGCGGGGGGGCGACGAGCAGTACTTC. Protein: CASSLRIGRGGDEQYF.

The CDR3 spells CASSPNRATGEQYF. The CDR3, as DNA: TGTGCCAGCAGTCCAAACAGGGCCACGGGCGAGCAGTACTTC. The chain recombines TRBV27 with TRBJ2-7, with a weak D call TRBD1 (6 bases). Trimming cost V 5 bases and J 6 bases, with 17 bases left between them. The CDR3 loop spans 14 amino acids. Germline V gives CDR1 MNHEY, CDR2 SMNVEV (reference sequence).

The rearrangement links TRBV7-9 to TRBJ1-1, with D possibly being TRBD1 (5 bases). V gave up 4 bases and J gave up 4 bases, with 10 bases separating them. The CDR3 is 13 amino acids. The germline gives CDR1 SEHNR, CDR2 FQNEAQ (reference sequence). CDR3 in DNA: TGTGCCAGCAGCTCCTCAGGGATCACTGAAGCTTTCTTT. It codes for CASSSSGITEAFF.

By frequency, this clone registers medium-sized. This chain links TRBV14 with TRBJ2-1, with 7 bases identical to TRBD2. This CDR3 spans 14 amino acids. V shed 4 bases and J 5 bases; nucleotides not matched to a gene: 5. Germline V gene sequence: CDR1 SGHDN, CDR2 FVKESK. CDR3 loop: CASSLGTTDNEQFF. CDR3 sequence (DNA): TGTGCCAGCAGCCTAGGGACTACTGACAATGAGCAGTTCTTC.

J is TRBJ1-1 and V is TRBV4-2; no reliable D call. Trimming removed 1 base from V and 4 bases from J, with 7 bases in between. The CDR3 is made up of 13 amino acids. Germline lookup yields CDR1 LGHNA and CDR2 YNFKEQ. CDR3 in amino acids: CASSQGPGTEAFF. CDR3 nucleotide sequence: TGTGCCAGCAGCCAAGGACCGGGCACTGAAGCTTTCTTT.

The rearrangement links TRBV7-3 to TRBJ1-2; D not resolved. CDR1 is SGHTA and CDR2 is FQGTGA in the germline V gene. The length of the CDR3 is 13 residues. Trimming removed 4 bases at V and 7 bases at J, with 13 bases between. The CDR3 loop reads CASSSQPSGGYTF. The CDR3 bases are TGTGCCAGCAGCTCCCAACCCTCGGGTGGCTACACCTTC.

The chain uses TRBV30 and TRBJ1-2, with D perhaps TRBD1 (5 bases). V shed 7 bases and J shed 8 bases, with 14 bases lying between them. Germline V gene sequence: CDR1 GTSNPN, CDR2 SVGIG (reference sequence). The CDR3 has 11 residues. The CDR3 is CASNRGGGYTF. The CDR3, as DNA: TGTGCCTCTAACCGCGGGGGAGGCTACACCTTC.

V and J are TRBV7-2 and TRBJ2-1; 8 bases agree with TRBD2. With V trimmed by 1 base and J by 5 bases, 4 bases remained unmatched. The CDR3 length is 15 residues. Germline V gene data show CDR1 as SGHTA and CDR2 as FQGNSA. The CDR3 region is CASSLVGSGDNEQFF. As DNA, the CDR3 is TGTGCCAGCAGCTTAGTGGGTAGCGGGGACAATGAGCAGTTCTTC.

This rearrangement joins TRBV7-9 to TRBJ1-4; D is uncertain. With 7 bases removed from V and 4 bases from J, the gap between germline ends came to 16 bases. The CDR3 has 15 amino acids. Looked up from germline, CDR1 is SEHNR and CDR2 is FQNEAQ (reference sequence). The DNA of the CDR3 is TGTGCCAGCACCCCCCGCGGGGTGGATAATGAAAAACTGTTTTTT. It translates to CASTPRGVDNEKLFF.

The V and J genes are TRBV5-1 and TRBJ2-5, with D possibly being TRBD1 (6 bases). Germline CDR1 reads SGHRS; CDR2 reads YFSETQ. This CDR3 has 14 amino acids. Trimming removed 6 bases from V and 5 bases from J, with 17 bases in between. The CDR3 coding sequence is TGCGCCAGCACTACGGCAGGGGATATGGAGACCCAGTACTTC. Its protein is CASTTAGDMETQYF.

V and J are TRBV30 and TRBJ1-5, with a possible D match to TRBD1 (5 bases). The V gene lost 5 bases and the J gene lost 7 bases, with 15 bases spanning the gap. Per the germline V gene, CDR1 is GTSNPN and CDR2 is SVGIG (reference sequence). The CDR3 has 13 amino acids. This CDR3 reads CAWAAGNHQPQHF. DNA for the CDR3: TGTGCCTGGGCGGCAGGGAACCACCAGCCCCAGCATTTT.

The CDR3 here is CASSQDERAGNTIYF. CDR3 DNA sequence: TGCGCCAGCAGCCAAGATGAAAGAGCTGGAAACACCATATATTTT. The chain couples TRBV4-3 to TRBJ1-3, with D hard to call. CDR3 length: 15 amino acids. Per germline, CDR1 LGHNA and CDR2 YSLEER. V shed 0 bases and J shed 2 bases, with 8 bases lying between them.

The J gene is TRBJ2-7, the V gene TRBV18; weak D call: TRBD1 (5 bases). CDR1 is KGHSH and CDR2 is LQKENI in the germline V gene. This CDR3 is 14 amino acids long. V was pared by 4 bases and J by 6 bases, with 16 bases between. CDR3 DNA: TGTGCCAGCTCACTAAAGCAGGGTAACGGCGAGCAGTACTTC. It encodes CASSLKQGNGEQYF.

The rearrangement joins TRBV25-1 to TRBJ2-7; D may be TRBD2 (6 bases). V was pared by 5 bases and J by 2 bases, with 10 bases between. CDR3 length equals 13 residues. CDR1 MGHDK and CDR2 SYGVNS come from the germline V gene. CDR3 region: CASSYGSTYEQYF. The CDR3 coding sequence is TGTGCCAGCAGTTACGGGAGCACCTACGAGCAGTACTTC.

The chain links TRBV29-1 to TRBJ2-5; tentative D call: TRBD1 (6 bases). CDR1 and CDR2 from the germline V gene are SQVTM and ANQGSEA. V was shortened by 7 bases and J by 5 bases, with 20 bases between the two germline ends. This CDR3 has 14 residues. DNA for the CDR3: TGCAGCGCCTACCCCGGGACAAATTCCGAGACCCAGTACTTC. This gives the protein CSAYPGTNSETQYF.

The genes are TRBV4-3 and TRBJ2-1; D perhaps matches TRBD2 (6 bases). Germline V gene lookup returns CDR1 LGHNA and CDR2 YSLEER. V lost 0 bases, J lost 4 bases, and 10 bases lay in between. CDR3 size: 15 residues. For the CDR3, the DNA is TGCGCCAGCAGCCAAGATCGCGGGAATTACAATGAGCAGTTCTTC. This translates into CASSQDRGNYNEQFF.

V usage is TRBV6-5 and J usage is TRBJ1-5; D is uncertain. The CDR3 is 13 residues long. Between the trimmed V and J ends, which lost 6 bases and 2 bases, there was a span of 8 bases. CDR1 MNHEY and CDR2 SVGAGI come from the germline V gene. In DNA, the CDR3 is TGTGCCAGCAGCGTACGGGGCAATCAGCCCCAGCATTTT. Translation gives CASSVRGNQPQHF.

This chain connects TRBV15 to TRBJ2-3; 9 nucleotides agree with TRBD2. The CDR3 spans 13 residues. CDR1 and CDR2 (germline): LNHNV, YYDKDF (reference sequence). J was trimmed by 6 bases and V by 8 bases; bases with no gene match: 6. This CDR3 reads CATRASGADTQYF. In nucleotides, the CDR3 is TGTGCCACCCGGGCTAGCGGGGCGGATACGCAGTATTTT.

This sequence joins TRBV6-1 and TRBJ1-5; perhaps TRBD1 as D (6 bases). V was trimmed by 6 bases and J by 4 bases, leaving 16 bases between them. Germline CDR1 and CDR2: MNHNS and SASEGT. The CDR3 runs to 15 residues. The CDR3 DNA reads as TGTGCCAGCAGACGAACCGAGGGGGGGAATCAGCCCCAGCATTTT. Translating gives CASRRTEGGNQPQHF.

The CDR3 DNA sequence: TGCGCCAGCAGCCCTGACAGGGCCTACGAGCAGTACTTC. Encoded protein: CASSPDRAYEQYF. V is TRBV5-1 and J is TRBJ2-7; 7 bases align to TRBD1. From germline, CDR1 is SGHRS and CDR2 YFSETQ. The junction had 3 bases not matched to a gene; V was cut back by 4 bases and J by 2 bases. This CDR3 region has 13 residues.